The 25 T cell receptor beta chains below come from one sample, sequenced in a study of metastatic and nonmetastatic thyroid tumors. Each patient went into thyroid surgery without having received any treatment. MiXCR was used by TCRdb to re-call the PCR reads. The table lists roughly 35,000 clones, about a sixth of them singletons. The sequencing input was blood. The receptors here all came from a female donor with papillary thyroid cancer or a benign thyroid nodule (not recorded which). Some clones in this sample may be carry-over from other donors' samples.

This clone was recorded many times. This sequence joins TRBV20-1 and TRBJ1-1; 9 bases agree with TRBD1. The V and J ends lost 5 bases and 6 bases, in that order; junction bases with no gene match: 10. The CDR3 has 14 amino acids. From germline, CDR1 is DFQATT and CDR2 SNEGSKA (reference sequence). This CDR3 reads CSAPDRGGTPEAFF. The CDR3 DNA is TGCAGTGCTCCGGACAGGGGAGGAACCCCTGAAGCTTTCTTT.

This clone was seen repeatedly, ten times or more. CDR3 protein: CASSPRDRGTGGYTF. The CDR3 DNA sequence: TGTGCCAGCAGTCCCCGGGACAGGGGGACTGGTGGCTACACCTTC. The J gene is TRBJ1-2, the V gene TRBV6-1, with 11 nucleotides matching TRBD1. Germline V lookup: CDR1 MNHNS, CDR2 SASEGT. This CDR3 spans 15 amino acids. V shed 5 bases, J shed 7 bases, and the junction held 9 bases outside the gene matches.

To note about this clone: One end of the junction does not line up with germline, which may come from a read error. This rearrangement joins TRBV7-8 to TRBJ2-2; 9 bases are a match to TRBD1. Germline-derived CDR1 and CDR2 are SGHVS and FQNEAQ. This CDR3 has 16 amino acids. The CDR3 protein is CASTPGTGLSTVELFF. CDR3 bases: TGTGCCAGCACTCCAGGGACAGGGTTGTCCACCGTGGAGCTGTTTTTT.

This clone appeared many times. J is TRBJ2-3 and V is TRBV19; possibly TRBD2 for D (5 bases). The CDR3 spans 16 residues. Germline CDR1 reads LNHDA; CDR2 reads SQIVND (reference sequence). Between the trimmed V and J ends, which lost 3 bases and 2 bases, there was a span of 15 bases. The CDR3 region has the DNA TGTGCCAGTAGTATTGGCCTAGCCTATTACACAGATACGCAGTATTTT. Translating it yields CASSIGLAYYTDTQYF.

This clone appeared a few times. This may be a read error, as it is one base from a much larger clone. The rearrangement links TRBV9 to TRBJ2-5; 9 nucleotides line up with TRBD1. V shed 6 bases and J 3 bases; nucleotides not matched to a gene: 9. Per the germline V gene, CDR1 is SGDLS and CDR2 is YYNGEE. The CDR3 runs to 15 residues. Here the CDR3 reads CASIGPWDREETQYF. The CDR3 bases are TGTGCCAGCATCGGGCCCTGGGACAGGGAAGAGACCCAGTACTTC.

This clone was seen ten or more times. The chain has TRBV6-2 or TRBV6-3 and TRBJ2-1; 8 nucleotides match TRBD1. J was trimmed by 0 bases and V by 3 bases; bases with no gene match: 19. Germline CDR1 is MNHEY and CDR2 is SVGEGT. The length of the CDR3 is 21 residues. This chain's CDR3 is CASSYQGQGAFRGNSYNEQFF. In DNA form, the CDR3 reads TGTGCCAGCAGTTATCAGGGGCAGGGGGCCTTCCGCGGCAACTCCTACAATGAGCAGTTCTTC.

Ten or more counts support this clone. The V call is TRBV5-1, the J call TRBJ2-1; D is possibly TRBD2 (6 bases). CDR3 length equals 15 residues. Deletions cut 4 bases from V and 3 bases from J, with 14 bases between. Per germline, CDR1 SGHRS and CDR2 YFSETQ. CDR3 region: CASSLGGRDYNEQFF. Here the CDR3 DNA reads TGCGCCAGCAGCCTCGGGGGACGGGACTACAATGAGCAGTTCTTC.

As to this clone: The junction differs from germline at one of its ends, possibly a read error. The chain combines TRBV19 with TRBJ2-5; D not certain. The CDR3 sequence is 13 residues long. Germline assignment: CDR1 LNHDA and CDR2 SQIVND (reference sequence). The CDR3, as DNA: TGTGCCAGTAGTATAGAAGGAGAAGAGACGCAGTACTTC. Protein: CASSIEGEETQYF.

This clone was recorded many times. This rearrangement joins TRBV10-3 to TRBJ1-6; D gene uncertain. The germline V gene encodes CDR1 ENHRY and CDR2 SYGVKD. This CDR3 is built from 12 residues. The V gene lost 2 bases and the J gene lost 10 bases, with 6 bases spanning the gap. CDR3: CAISEGRSPLHF. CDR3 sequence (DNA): TGTGCCATCAGTGAGGGACGATCACCCCTCCACTTT.

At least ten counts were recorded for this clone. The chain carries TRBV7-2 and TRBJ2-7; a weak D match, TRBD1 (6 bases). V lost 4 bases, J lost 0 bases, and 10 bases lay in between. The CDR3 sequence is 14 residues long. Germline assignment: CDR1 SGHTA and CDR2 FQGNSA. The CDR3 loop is CASSSTGSSYEQYF. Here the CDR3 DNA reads TGTGCCAGCAGCTCCACAGGGTCCTCCTACGAGCAGTACTTC.

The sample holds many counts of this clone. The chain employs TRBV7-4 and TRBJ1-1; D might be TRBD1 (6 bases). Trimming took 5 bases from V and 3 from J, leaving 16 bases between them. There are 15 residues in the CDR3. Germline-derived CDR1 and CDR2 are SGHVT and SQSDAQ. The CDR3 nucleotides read TGTGCCAGCAGCCCTGGAGCAGGGGAGGACACTGAAGCTTTCTTT. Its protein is CASSPGAGEDTEAFF.

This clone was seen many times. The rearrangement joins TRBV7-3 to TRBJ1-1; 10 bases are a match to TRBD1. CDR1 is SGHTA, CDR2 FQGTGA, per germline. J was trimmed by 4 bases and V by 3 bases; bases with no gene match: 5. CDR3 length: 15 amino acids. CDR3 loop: CASSLTGGSGTEAFF. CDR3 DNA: TGTGCCAGCAGCTTGACAGGGGGCTCGGGCACTGAAGCTTTCTTT.

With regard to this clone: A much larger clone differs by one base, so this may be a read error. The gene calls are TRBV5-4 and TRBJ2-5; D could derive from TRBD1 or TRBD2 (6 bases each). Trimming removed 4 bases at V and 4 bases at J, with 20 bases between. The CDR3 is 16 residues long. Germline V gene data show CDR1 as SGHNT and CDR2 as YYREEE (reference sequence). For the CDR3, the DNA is TGTGCCAGCAGCGGGGACTGGACAGAGGGACGAGAGACCCAGTACTTC. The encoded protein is CASSGDWTEGRETQYF.

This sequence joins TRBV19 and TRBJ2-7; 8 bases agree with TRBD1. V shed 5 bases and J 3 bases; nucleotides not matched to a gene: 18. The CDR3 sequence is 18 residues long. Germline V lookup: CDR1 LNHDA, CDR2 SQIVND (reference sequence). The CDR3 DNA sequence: TGTGCCAGTAGTCCCCGTGAAACAGGGGGAAGATGGAACTACGAGCAGTACTTC. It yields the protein CASSPRETGGRWNYEQYF. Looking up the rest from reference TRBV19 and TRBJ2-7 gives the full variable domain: DGGITQSPKYLFRKEGQNVTLSCEQNLNHDAMYWYRQDPGQGLRLIYYSQIVNDFQKGDIAEGYSVSREKKESFPLTVTSAQKNPTAFYLCASSPRETGGRWNYEQYFGPGTRLTVT.

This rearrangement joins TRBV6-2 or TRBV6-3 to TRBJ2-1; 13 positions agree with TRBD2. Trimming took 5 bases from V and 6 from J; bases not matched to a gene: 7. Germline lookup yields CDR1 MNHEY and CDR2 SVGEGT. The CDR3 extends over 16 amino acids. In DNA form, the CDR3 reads TGTGCCAGCAGTCCCGGGACTAGCGGGATATGCAATGAGCAGTTCTTC. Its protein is CASSPGTSGICNEQFF.

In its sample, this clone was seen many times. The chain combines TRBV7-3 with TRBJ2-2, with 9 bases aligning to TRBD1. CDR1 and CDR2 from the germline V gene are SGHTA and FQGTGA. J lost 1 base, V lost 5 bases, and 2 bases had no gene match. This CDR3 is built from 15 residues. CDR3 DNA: TGTGCCAGCAGCCCGGACAGGGGGAACACCGGGGAGCTGTTTTTT. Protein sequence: CASSPDRGNTGELFF. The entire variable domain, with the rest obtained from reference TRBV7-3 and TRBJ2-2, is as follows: GAGVSQTPSNKVTEKGKYVELRCDPISGHTALYWYRQSLGQGPEFLIYFQGTGAADDSGLPNDRFFAVRPEGSVSTLKIQRTERGDSAVYLCASSPDRGNTGELFFGEGSRLTVL.

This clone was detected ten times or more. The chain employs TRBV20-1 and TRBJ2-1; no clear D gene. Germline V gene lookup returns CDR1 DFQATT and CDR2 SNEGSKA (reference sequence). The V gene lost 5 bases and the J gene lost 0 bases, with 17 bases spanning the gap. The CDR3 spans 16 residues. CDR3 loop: CSALSDGPTSYNEQFF. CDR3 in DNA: TGCAGTGCTCTCTCAGACGGGCCAACCTCCTACAATGAGCAGTTCTTC.

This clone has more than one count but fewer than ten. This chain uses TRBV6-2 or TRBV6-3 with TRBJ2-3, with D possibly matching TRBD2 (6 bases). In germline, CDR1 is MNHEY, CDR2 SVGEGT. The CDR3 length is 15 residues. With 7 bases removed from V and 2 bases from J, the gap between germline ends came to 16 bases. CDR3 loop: CASMLSGDLTDTQYF. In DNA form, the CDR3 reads TGTGCCAGCATGTTATCGGGAGACCTCACAGATACGCAGTATTTT.

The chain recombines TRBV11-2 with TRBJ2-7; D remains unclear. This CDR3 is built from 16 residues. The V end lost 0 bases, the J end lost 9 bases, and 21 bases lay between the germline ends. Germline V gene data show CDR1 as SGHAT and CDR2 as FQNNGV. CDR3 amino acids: CASSLDGWSVPRWQYF. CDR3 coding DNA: TGTGCCAGCAGCTTAGATGGTTGGAGCGTACCTCGTTGGCAGTACTTC.

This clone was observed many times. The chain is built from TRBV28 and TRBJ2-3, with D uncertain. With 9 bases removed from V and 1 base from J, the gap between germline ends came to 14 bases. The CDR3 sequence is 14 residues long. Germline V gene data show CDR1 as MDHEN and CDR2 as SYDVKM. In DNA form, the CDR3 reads TGTGCCAGTAAACGGCCCGCAGGCACAGATACGCAGTATTTT. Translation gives CASKRPAGTDTQYF.

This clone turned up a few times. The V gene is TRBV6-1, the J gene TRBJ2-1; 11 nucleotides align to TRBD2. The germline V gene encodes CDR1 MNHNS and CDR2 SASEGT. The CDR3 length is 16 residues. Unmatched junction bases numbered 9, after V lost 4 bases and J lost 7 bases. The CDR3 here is CASSGPSGRSINEQFF. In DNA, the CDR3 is TGTGCCAGCAGTGGACCTAGCGGGAGGTCCATAAATGAGCAGTTCTTC.

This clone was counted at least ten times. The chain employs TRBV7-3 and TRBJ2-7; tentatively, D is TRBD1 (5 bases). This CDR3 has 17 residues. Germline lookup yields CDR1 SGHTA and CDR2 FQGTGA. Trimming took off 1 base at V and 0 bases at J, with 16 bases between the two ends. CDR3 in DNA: TGTGCCAGCAGCTTAATCAGGAGACAGCCGCCCTCCTACGAGCAGTACTTC. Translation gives CASSLIRRQPPSYEQYF.

The CDR3 DNA sequence: TGTGCCAGCAGCTTAGGGTCAGGGATGGGCTCCTACGAGCAGTACTTC. This codes for CASSLGSGMGSYEQYF. This chain connects TRBV13 to TRBJ2-7, with D possibly being TRBD1 (5 bases). V shed 0 bases and J shed 0 bases, with 12 bases lying between them. The germline V gene has CDR1 PRHDT and CDR2 FYEKMQ (reference sequence). The CDR3 contains 16 residues. Looking up the rest from reference TRBV13 and TRBJ2-7 gives the full variable domain: AAGVIQSPRHLIKEKRETATLKCYPIPRHDTVYWYQQGPGQDPQFLISFYEKMQSDKGSIPDRFSAQQFSDYHSELNMSSLELGDSALYFCASSLGSGMGSYEQYFGPGTRLTVT.

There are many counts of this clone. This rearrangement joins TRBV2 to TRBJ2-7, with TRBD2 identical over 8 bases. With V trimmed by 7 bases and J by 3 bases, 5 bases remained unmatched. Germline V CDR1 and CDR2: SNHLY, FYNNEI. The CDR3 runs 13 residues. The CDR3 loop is CASIGAGDYEQYF. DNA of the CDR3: TGTGCCAGCATAGGAGCGGGGGACTACGAGCAGTACTTC.

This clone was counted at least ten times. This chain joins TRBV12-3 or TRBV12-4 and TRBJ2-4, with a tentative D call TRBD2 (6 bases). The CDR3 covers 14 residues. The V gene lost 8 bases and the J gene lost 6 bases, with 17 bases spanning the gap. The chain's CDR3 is CASRGEQVGNIQYF. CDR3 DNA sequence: TGTGCCAGCCGCGGGGAGCAGGTGGGAAACATTCAGTACTTC.